These 8 T cell receptor beta chains share one sample of origin, sequenced in a study of T cells in Graves' hyperthyroidism and ophthalmopathy. The investigators amplified TCR beta CDR3 regions from RNA transcripts. The primer set for the first-round RT-PCR of the TCR CDR3 was HTBI. One entry per CDR3 protein, called by TCRdb with MiXCR from the multiplex PCR reads. The sample carries approximately 630,000 distinct CDR3 sequences, about 17% recorded once. The source material was blood. Source of these receptors: a woman in her thirties with Graves' hyperthyroidism.

Many counts were recorded for this clonotype. The chain is built from TRBV20-1 and TRBJ2-3, with a possible D match to TRBD1 (5 bases). With 6 bases removed from V and 2 bases from J, the gap between germline ends came to 18 bases. The CDR3 covers 15 residues. Germline V gene lookup returns CDR1 DFQATT and CDR2 SNEGSKA (reference sequence). CDR3 coding DNA: TGCAGTGCCCCTGCCACCGACAGATACACAGATACGCAGTATTTT. Translated, it gives CSAPATDRYTDTQYF.

This clonotype was observed a handful of times. In DNA, the CDR3 is TGTGCCTCTCAACCCGGGGGCCGCGAGCAGTACTTC. As protein: CASQPGGREQYF. V usage is TRBV30 and J usage is TRBJ2-7; D might be TRBD1 or TRBD2, each matching 6 bases. Per the germline V gene, CDR1 is GTSNPN and CDR2 is SVGIG (reference sequence). The V and J ends lost 7 bases and 6 bases respectively, with 16 bases between them. The CDR3 spans 12 residues.

This clonotype occurred many times. This sequence joins TRBV2 and TRBJ1-4; D gene ambiguous. This CDR3 contains 14 residues. V was shortened by 2 bases and J by 5 bases, with 9 bases between the two germline ends. CDR1 and CDR2 from the germline V gene are SNHLY and FYNNEI. The CDR3 loop reads CASSERLSNEKLFF. In DNA form, the CDR3 reads TGTGCCAGCAGTGAACGGCTAAGCAATGAAAAACTGTTTTTT.

The DNA of the CDR3 is TGTGCCAGCAGTAGGATGAACACCGGGGAGCTGACATACGAGCAGTACTTC. It is translated as CASSRMNTGELTYEQYF. This chain links TRBV7-2 with TRBJ2-7, with D perhaps TRBD2 (5 bases). Germline assignment: CDR1 SGHTA and CDR2 FQGNSA. This CDR3 comprises 17 residues. Trimming shortened V by 6 bases and J by 4 bases, and 25 bases separated the two germline ends.

This clonotype came up once. The chain links TRBV18 to TRBJ2-1; the match to TRBD2 covers 9 bases. Germline CDR1 and CDR2: KGHSH and LQKENI. The CDR3 spans 16 residues. Trimming removed 5 bases from V and 1 base from J; junction bases left unmatched: 6. In DNA form, the CDR3 reads TGTGCCAGCTCATTATCGCGGGAGGGGTCCTACAATGAGCAGTTCTTC. Translated, it gives CASSLSREGSYNEQFF.

This rearrangement joins TRBV30 to TRBJ2-1, with 7 bases fitting TRBD2. Germline V gene data show CDR1 as GTSNPN and CDR2 as SVGIG (reference sequence). J gave up 6 bases and V 0 bases, and 11 bases lay outside the gene matches. The CDR3 extends over 16 amino acids. CDR3 sequence reads: CAWSVYPSGLSNEQFF. Here the CDR3 DNA reads TGTGCCTGGAGTGTATATCCTAGCGGCCTCTCCAATGAGCAGTTCTTC.

This clonotype was recorded at least ten times. The CDR3: CASSLGQVLGEQYF. In DNA, the CDR3 is TGCGCCAGCAGCTTGGGGCAAGTTCTTGGCGAGCAGTACTTC. V usage is TRBV5-1 and J usage is TRBJ2-7; the D is unclear. The CDR3 runs 14 residues. V lost 0 bases, J lost 6 bases, and 13 bases lay in between. Germline values: CDR1 SGHRS, CDR2 YFSETQ.

The rearrangement joins TRBV12-5 to TRBJ2-6, with D maybe TRBD2 (5 bases). From germline, CDR1 is LGHNT and CDR2 FRNRAP. This CDR3 is built from 15 residues. Trimming stripped 1 base from V and 2 bases from J, with 6 bases between. The DNA for the CDR3 is TGTGCTAGTGGTTTGGGGGAGCCTGGGGCCAACGTCCTGACTTTC. Protein product: CASGLGEPGANVLTF.